The TCR beta chain described here comes from a study of T cells after posttransplantation cyclophosphamide. Whole-study results and caveats: Tissue-infiltrating T cells from skin or gut overlapped little with blood T cells. Donor-recipient repertoire similarity was low at 1-2 months, rising over year one. After PTCy, TRB diversity resembled that of CNI/methotrexate controls.

The germline gives CDR1 SGDLS, CDR2 YYNGEE. With 3 bases removed from V and 4 bases from J, the gap between germline ends came to 25 bases. CDR3 size: 18 residues. Comments on this clone: Its antigen is unidentified.

The related graft donor's blood sample was taken on the day of bone marrow donation. Profiling relied on immunoSEQ multiplex PCR, and the TCRdb table lists in-frame clones only, not all of them. This sample has tens of thousands of clones, with just over 90% found just once. V usage is TRBV9 and J usage is TRBJ1-1; D may be TRBD1 (6 bases). The origin of this receptor is a woman aged 25 to 39 in good health and a related stem cell transplant donor. Material: PBMCs. The CDR3 is CASSDRQASQPSFTEAFF. DNA for the CDR3: TGTGCCAGCAGCGATCGACAGGCAAGTCAACCCTCATTCACTGAAGCTTTCTTT.